Below, 21 T cell receptor beta chains from the same sample are listed, as sequenced in a study of blood T cell dynamics during melanoma immunotherapy (dated by TCRdb to 2018 to 2021). Per the publication, the time point label means: week 3, after first cycle of checkpoint inhibitor. The library was obtained by the immunoSEQ multiplex PCR assay. TCRdb carries this immuneACCESS record with in-frame sequences only. Its versions omit some clonotypes, under half of them owing to an unresolved V gene in the studies checked, with the rest unexplained. The sample contains under 20,000 clones, 87% of them found a single time. The ten largest make up roughly 7.6% of the sample. The sequences come from blood, collected from a patient treated with checkpoint blockade. The source is a human donor with melanoma.

The rearrangement joins TRBV9 to TRBJ2-4, with unresolved D. The germline V and J ends were trimmed by 0 bases and 8 bases, with 15 bases remaining between them. This CDR3 is 15 amino acids long. Germline CDR1 SGDLS, CDR2 YYNGEE. The CDR3 region has the DNA TGTGCCAGCAGCGTAGATGCTCTAGGTGGCCACATTCAGTACTTC. Translating it yields CASSVDALGGHIQYF.

CDR3 nucleotide sequence: TGTGCCAGCAGCTTAGGATCTAGCGGGAGCTCCTACGAGCAGTACTTC. Translated, it gives CASSLGSSGSSYEQYF. The rearrangement uses TRBV7-2 and TRBJ2-7; 10 nucleotides agree with TRBD2. Germline V gene sequence: CDR1 SGHTA, CDR2 FQGNSA. V lost 1 base, J lost 0 bases, and 3 bases stayed unmatched. This CDR3 spans 16 amino acids.

The V and J genes are TRBV6-5 and TRBJ2-1, with D possibly TRBD2 on 6 matching bases. This CDR3 contains 14 residues. Germline V gene data show CDR1 as MNHEY and CDR2 as SVGAGI. Trimming pared 7 bases from V and 2 bases from J, leaving 12 bases between. The CDR3 spells CASTDGGAYNEQFF. CDR3 coding DNA: TGTGCCAGCACCGACGGAGGGGCCTACAATGAGCAGTTCTTC.

This rearrangement joins TRBV11-3 to TRBJ2-3; D call uncertain. The CDR3 sequence is 13 residues long. Trimming took off 5 bases at V and 6 bases at J, with 12 bases between the two ends. Germline CDR1 is SGHNT and CDR2 is YENEEA. CDR3 nucleotides: TGTGCCAGCAGCCCCAGCCCCCTCGATACGCAGTATTTT. This translates into CASSPSPLDTQYF.

The rearrangement uses TRBV5-4 and TRBJ2-4; TRBD2 agrees at 8 bases. Germline V gives CDR1 SGHNT, CDR2 YYREEE (reference sequence). The CDR3 length is 16 residues. V shed 4 bases, J shed 8 bases, and the junction held 14 bases outside the gene matches. CDR3 DNA: TGTGCCAGCAGCGATTCACGGGGGGGTAGGGAGGACATTCAGTACTTC. It yields the protein CASSDSRGGREDIQYF.

The chain employs TRBV19 and TRBJ1-5; no reliable D call. CDR3 length: 13 amino acids. Germline assignment: CDR1 LNHDA and CDR2 SQIVND (reference sequence). V gave up 5 bases and J gave up 3 bases, with 8 bases separating them. CDR3 amino acids: CASSQAVNQPQHF. The CDR3 region has the DNA TGTGCCAGTAGTCAGGCAGTCAATCAGCCCCAGCATTTT.

This clone was recorded only once. The chain recombines TRBV28 with TRBJ1-2, with 8 positions matching TRBD1. With 3 bases clipped from V and 8 bases from J, the junction kept 5 bases outside the gene matches. The CDR3 is made up of 13 amino acids. Germline assignment: CDR1 MDHEN and CDR2 SYDVKM. The chain's CDR3 is CASSFLDREGYTF. CDR3 in DNA: TGTGCCAGCAGTTTCTTGGACAGGGAGGGCTACACCTTC.

The V call is TRBV28, the J call TRBJ1-1; the match to TRBD1 covers 9 bases. The V segment lost 3 bases and the J segment 5 bases; nucleotides outside the gene matches: 7. The CDR3 length is 15 residues. Germline V gene lookup returns CDR1 MDHEN and CDR2 SYDVKM. The CDR3 DNA reads as TGTGCCAGCAGTTTTACCGGACAGGGGAGTACTGAAGCTTTCTTT. Amino acid sequence: CASSFTGQGSTEAFF.

This sequence joins TRBV7-2 and TRBJ1-2, with D perhaps TRBD1 (6 bases). Trimming pared 2 bases from V and 4 bases from J, leaving 14 bases between. The CDR3 runs 15 residues. Germline loops: CDR1 SGHTA, CDR2 FQGNSA. The CDR3 region has the DNA TGTGCCAGCAGCTTAAATGTGGCGACAGGCTATGGCTACACCTTC. Translation: CASSLNVATGYGYTF.

The CDR3 bases are TGCGCCAGCAGCTTCGATTTCGGGACAGGGGGCTTGTGGACAGATACGCAGTATTTT. Its protein is CASSFDFGTGGLWTDTQYF. This chain links TRBV5-1 with TRBJ2-3, with TRBD1 identical over 12 bases. Germline loops: CDR1 SGHRS, CDR2 YFSETQ. V gave up 2 bases and J gave up 3 bases; unmatched junction bases: 13. This CDR3 region has 19 residues.

The chain joins TRBV19 to TRBJ2-1; 11 nucleotides match TRBD2. Germline V lookup: CDR1 LNHDA, CDR2 SQIVND (reference sequence). This CDR3 contains 17 residues. Unmatched junction bases numbered 3, after V lost 0 bases and J lost 2 bases. CDR3 nucleotide sequence: TGTGCCAGTAGTATAGATTTACTAGCGGGGGCCTACAATGAGCAGTTCTTC. As protein: CASSIDLLAGAYNEQFF.

This clone appeared once. This rearrangement joins TRBV14 to TRBJ2-5, with 11 bases matching TRBD2. This CDR3 is 15 amino acids long. Germline trimming cut 4 bases from V and 5 bases from J; bases unmatched to any gene: 6. Per germline, CDR1 SGHDN and CDR2 FVKESK. As DNA, the CDR3 is TGTGCCAGCAGCCCTCTAGCGGGAGGAGGGGAGACCCAGTACTTC. Translated: CASSPLAGGGETQYF.

The chain carries TRBV9 and TRBJ1-2; D gene unclear. Trimming took off 4 bases at V and 7 bases at J, with 11 bases between the two ends. Germline loops: CDR1 SGDLS, CDR2 YYNGEE. There are 12 residues in the CDR3. In nucleotides, the CDR3 is TGTGCCAGCAGCACCGGTACGCGTGGCTACACCTTC. This translates into CASSTGTRGYTF.

This sequence joins TRBV5-4 and TRBJ2-3, with 7 bases matching TRBD2. Germline V gene sequence: CDR1 SGHNT, CDR2 YYREEE (reference sequence). CDR3 size: 14 residues. The V gene end was trimmed by 0 bases and the J gene end by 6 bases; junction bases not matched to a gene: 4. Here the CDR3 reads CASSLAGLRDTQYF. The CDR3 DNA sequence: TGTGCCAGCAGCTTGGCGGGACTAAGGGATACGCAGTATTTT.

CDR3 in amino acids: CASSERMYEQYF. The CDR3 DNA reads TGTGCCAGCAGTGAACGGATGTACGAGCAGTACTTC. The rearrangement joins TRBV2 to TRBJ2-7; D gene unclear. The CDR3 runs to 12 residues. Germline CDR1 and CDR2: SNHLY and FYNNEI. With 2 bases removed from V and 4 bases from J, the gap between germline ends came to 6 bases.

This chain links TRBV5-6 with TRBJ1-4, with TRBD1 identical over 7 bases. J lost 5 bases, V lost 4 bases, and 14 bases had no gene match. The length of the CDR3 is 17 residues. Germline V gene data show CDR1 as SGHDT and CDR2 as YYEEEE. The CDR3 sequence: CASSQTVRTGPNEKLFF. The CDR3 DNA reads TGTGCCAGCAGCCAAACAGTAAGGACAGGTCCCAATGAAAAACTGTTTTTT.

The chain is built from TRBV14 and TRBJ2-1, with 14 bases lining up with TRBD2. This CDR3 spans 15 amino acids. V dropped 4 bases and J dropped 9; count of bases not matched to a gene: 5. Germline CDR1 reads SGHDN; CDR2 reads FVKESK. CDR3 amino acids: CASSPTSGRAGEQFF. CDR3 in DNA: TGTGCCAGCAGCCCGACTAGCGGGAGGGCGGGTGAGCAGTTCTTC. The full variable domain, in which reference TRBV14 and TRBJ2-1 provide the parts outside the CDR3, is EAGVTQFPSHSVIEKGQTVTLRCDPISGHDNLYWYRRVMGKEIKFLLHFVKESKQDESGMPNNRFLAERTGGTYSTLKVQPAELEDSGVYFCASSPTSGRAGEQFFGPGTRLTVL.

The chain uses TRBV15 and TRBJ1-5; TRBD1 agrees at 11 bases. Germline V CDR1 and CDR2: LNHNV, YYDKDF (reference sequence). The CDR3 sequence is 15 residues long. V lost 2 bases, J lost 7 bases, and 4 bases stayed unmatched. CDR3 bases: TGTGCCACCAGCAGACGGGACAGGGGGTACCAGCCCCAGCATTTT. Translation: CATSRRDRGYQPQHF.

The V gene is TRBV7-2, the J gene TRBJ2-5; 10 bases align to TRBD2. CDR1 SGHTA and CDR2 FQGNSA come from the germline V gene. This CDR3 comprises 15 residues. After removal of 4 bases from V and 5 bases from J, the junction contained 7 bases not matched to a gene. Written as DNA, the CDR3 is TGTGCCAGCAGCTACACTAGCGGGACGGGGGAGACCCAGTACTTC. It yields the protein CASSYTSGTGETQYF.

This clone appeared once. The chain combines TRBV30 with TRBJ2-3, with D unresolved. Germline V CDR1 and CDR2: GTSNPN, SVGIG (reference sequence). There are 15 residues in the CDR3. V was cut by 1 base and J by 1 base, with 12 bases left in between. In DNA, the CDR3 is TGTGCCTGGAGTGCGGGTTCGGGCGGCACAGATACGCAGTATTTT. This sequence encodes CAWSAGSGGTDTQYF.

This chain joins TRBV7-9 and TRBJ1-5, with 8 nucleotides matching TRBD1. V was clipped by 4 bases and J by 0 bases; unmatched bases: 2. Germline CDR1 reads SEHNR; CDR2 reads FQNEAQ (reference sequence). The CDR3 contains 15 residues. CDR3 sequence reads: CASSSTGVSNQPQHF. DNA of the CDR3: TGTGCCAGCAGCTCGACAGGGGTTAGCAATCAGCCCCAGCATTTT.